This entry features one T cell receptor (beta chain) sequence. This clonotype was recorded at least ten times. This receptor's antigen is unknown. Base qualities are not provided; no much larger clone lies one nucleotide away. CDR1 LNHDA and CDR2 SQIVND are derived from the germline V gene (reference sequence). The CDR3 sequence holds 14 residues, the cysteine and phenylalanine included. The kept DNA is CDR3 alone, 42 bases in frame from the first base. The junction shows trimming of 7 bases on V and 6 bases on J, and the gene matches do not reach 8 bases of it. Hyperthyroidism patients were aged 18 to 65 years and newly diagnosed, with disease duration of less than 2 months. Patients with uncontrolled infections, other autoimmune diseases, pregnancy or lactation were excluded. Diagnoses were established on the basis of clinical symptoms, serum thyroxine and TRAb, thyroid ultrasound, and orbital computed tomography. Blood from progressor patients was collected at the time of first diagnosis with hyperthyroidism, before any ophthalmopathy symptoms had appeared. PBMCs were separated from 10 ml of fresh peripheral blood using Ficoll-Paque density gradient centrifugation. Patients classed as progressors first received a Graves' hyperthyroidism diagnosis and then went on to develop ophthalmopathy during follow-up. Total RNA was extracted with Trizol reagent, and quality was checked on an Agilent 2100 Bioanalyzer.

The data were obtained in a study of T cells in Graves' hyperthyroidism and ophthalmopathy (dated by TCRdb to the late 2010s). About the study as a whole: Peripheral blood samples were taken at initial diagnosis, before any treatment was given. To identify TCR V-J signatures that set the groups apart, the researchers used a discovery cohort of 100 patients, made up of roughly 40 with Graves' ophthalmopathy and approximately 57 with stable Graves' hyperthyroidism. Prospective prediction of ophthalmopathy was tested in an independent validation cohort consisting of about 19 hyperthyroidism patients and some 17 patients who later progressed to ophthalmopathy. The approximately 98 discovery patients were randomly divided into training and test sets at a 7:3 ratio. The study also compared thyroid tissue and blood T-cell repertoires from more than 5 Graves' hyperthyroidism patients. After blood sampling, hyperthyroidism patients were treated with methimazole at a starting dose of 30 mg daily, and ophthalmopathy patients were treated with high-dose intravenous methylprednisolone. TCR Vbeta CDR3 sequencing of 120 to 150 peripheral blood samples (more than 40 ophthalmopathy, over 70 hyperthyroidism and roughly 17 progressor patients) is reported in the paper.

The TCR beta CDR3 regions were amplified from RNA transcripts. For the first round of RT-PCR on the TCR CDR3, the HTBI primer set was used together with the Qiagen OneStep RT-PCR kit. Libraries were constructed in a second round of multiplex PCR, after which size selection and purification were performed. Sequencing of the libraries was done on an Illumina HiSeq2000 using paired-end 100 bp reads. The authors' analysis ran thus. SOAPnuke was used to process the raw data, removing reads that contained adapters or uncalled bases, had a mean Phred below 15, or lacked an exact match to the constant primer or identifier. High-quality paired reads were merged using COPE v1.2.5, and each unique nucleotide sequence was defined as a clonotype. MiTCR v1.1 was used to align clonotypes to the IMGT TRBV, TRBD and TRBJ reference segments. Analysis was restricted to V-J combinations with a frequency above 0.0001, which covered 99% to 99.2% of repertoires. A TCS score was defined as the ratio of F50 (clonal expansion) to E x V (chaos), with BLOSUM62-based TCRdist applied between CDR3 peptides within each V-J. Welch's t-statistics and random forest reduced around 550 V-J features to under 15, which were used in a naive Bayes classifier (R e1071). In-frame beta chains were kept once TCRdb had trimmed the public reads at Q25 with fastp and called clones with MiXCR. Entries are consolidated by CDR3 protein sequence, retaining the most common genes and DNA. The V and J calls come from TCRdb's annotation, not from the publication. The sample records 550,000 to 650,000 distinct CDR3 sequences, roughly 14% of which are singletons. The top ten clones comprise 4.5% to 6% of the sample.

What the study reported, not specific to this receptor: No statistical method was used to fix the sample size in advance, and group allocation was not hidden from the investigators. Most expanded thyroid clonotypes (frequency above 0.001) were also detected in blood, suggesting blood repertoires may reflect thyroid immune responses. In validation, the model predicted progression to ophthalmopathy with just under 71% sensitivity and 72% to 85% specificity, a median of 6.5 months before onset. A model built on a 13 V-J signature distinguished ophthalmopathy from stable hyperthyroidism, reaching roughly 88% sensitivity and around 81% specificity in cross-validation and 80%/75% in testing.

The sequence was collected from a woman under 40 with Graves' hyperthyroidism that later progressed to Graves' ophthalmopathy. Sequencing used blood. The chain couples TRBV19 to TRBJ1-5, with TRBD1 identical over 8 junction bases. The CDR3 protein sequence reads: CASTGGYRTQPQHF. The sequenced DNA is TGTGCCAGTACAGGGGGCTATCGTACTCAGCCCCAGCATTTT. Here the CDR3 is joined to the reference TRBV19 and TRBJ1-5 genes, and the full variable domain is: DGGITQSPKYLFRKEGQNVTLSCEQNLNHDAMYWYRQDPGQGLRLIYYSQIVNDFQKGDIAEGYSVSREKKESFPLTVTSAQKNPTAFYLCASTGGYRTQPQHFGDGTRLSIL.